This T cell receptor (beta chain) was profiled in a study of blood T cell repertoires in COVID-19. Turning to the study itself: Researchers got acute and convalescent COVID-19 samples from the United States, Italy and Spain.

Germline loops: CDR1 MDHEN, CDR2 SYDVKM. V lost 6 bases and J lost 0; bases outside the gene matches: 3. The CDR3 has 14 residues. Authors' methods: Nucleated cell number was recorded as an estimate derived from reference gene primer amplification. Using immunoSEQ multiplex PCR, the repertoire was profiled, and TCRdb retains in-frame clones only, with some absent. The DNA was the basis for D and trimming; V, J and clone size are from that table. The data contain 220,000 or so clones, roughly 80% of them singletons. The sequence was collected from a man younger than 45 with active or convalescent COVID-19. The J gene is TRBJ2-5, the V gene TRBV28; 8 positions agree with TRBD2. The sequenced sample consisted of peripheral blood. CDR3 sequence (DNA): TGTGCCAGCAGGGGACTAGTGTACCAAGAGACCCAGTACTTC. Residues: CASRGLVYQETQYF.